This T cell receptor (beta chain) was captured in a study of blood T cell repertoires in COVID-19. This CDR3 has 13 residues. V lost 5 bases and J lost 6, with 13 bases in between. Germline CDR1 SGHTA, CDR2 FQGNSA. Assay: immunoSEQ multiplex PCR; the TCRdb copy retains only in-frame clones and omits some. The sample includes 190,000 or so clones, around 88% of them seen just once. The receptor's source is a woman between 25 and 40 years old with acute or convalescent COVID-19. The sample taken for sequencing was peripheral blood. The gene calls are TRBV7-2 and TRBJ1-2; weak D call: TRBD1 (5 bases). The CDR3 is CASSTTGLNGYTF. The CDR3, as DNA: TGTGCCAGCAGCACCACAGGTTTGAATGGCTACACCTTC.